The 21 T cell receptor beta chains presented below share a single source sample, sequenced in a study of PD-L1 blockade in urothelial cancer. As to time point: pretreatment peripheral blood. The repertoire was sequenced with immunoSEQ multiplex PCR; TCRdb's copy has only in-frame clones and lacks some. Found here are more than 40,000 clones, 82% of them singletons; the top ten hold roughly 1.9%. The input for sequencing was PBMCs, taken around atezolizumab (anti-PD-L1) treatment. The receptors come from a man in his forties or fifties with urothelial cancer.

CDR3: CASSLFASGGGTDTQYF. The DNA of the CDR3 is TGCGCCAGCAGCTTGTTCGCTAGCGGGGGGGGAACAGATACGCAGTATTTT. This chain joins TRBV5-1 and TRBJ2-3, with 12 bases identical to TRBD2. With V trimmed by 1 base and J by 3 bases, 6 bases remained unmatched. Germline V gene sequence: CDR1 SGHRS, CDR2 YFSETQ. The CDR3 has 17 amino acids.

V usage is TRBV19 and J usage is TRBJ1-5; maybe TRBD1 (5 bases). The V gene lost 6 bases and the J gene lost 0 bases, with 24 bases spanning the gap. Germline CDR1 and CDR2: LNHDA and SQIVND (reference sequence). The CDR3 is 19 residues long. CDR3 residues: CASREKKQTVRDSNQPQHF. The CDR3 DNA sequence: TGTGCCAGTAGGGAAAAAAAACAGACAGTGAGAGATAGCAATCAGCCCCAGCATTTT.

This chain uses TRBV18 with TRBJ2-5; D gene unclear. Germline V lookup: CDR1 KGHSH, CDR2 LQKENI. CDR3 length equals 14 residues. V was cut by 2 bases and J by 2 bases, with 9 bases left in between. CDR3 in amino acids: CASSPRQVQETQYF. CDR3 DNA sequence: TGTGCCAGCTCACCAAGGCAGGTACAAGAGACCCAGTACTTC.

J is TRBJ2-3 and V is TRBV18; 10 bases are shared with TRBD2. Unmatched junction bases numbered 4, after V lost 2 bases and J lost 8 bases. The CDR3 has 14 residues. Germline CDR1 KGHSH, CDR2 LQKENI. The CDR3, as DNA: TGTGCCAGCTCACCAGGACTAGCGGAGTCTACGCAGTATTTT. Its protein is CASSPGLAESTQYF. Variable domain in full (rest from reference TRBV18 and TRBJ2-3): NAGVMQNPRHLVRRRGQEARLRCSPMKGHSHVYWYRQLPEEGLKFMVYLQKENIIDESGMPKERFSAEFPKEGPSILRIQQVVRGDSAAYFCASSPGLAESTQYFGPGTRLTVL.

The table lists this clone with a count of one. The V gene is TRBV11-2, the J gene TRBJ2-3, with D perhaps matching TRBD2 (6 bases). The CDR3 loop spans 15 amino acids. V shed 5 bases and J shed 4 bases, with 16 bases lying between them. In germline, CDR1 is SGHAT, CDR2 FQNNGV. CDR3 protein: CASSHRDRRADTQYF. DNA for the CDR3: TGTGCCAGCAGCCACCGGGACCGGAGGGCAGATACGCAGTATTTT.

The V gene is TRBV6-6, the J gene TRBJ1-2, with 7 nucleotides matching TRBD1. Germline-derived CDR1 and CDR2 are MNHNY and SVGAGI (reference sequence). CDR3 length: 13 amino acids. V lost 7 bases to trimming and J lost 7 bases; unmatched junction nucleotides: 9. The CDR3 loop reads CASTQTGNLGYTF. For the CDR3, the DNA is TGTGCCAGCACCCAGACAGGGAATCTTGGCTACACCTTC.

This sequence joins TRBV29-1 and TRBJ2-2; 7 bases agree with TRBD1. CDR1 SQVTM and CDR2 ANQGSEA come from the germline V gene. V was clipped by 6 bases and J by 7 bases; unmatched bases: 14. The CDR3 is 15 amino acids. CDR3 region: CSVPGKGAIGGELFF. As DNA, the CDR3 is TGCAGCGTCCCGGGGAAGGGGGCGATCGGCGGGGAGCTGTTTTTT.

This rearrangement joins TRBV7-9 to TRBJ1-1, with a possible D match to TRBD1 (5 bases). V was clipped by 1 base and J by 10 bases, with 22 bases between them. The CDR3 has 16 amino acids. Per germline, CDR1 SEHNR and CDR2 FQNEAQ (reference sequence). CDR3 bases: TGTGCCAGCAGCTTAGTTTCGACGCCCAAGGGCAGGGCAGCTTTCTTT. Translated: CASSLVSTPKGRAAFF.

The table lists this clone with a count of one. The J gene is TRBJ2-5, the V gene TRBV9, with 8 bases matching TRBD2. In germline, CDR1 is SGDLS, CDR2 YYNGEE. Germline trimming cut 3 bases from V and 4 bases from J; bases unmatched to any gene: 8. This CDR3 comprises 15 residues. CDR3 sequence: CASSEGTSLGETQYF. The DNA for the CDR3 is TGTGCCAGCAGCGAGGGGACTAGTTTGGGAGAGACCCAGTACTTC. The full variable domain, in which reference TRBV9 and TRBJ2-5 provide the parts outside the CDR3, is DSGVTQTPKHLITATGQRVTLRCSPRSGDLSVYWYQQSLDQGLQFLIQYYNGEERAKGNILERFSAQQFPDLHSELNLSSLELGDSALYFCASSEGTSLGETQYFGPGTRLLVL.

The chain joins TRBV7-8 to TRBJ1-5; D perhaps matches TRBD1 (5 bases). Germline CDR1 SGHVS, CDR2 FQNEAQ. The CDR3 sequence is 15 residues long. The ends were cut back, 5 bases at V and 5 bases at J, with 16 bases in the middle. The CDR3 nucleotides are TGTGCCAGCAGCCCACACCGTTGGGGGGATCAGCCCCAGCATTTT. Protein: CASSPHRWGDQPQHF.

Here the CDR3 DNA reads TGTGCCAGCAGCCCCGCCGGGTCTGGAAACACCATATATTTT. It is translated as CASSPAGSGNTIYF. The chain is built from TRBV28 and TRBJ1-3; D call uncertain. This CDR3 has 14 residues. Between the trimmed V and J ends, which lost 6 bases and 1 base, there was a span of 10 bases. Germline CDR1 reads MDHEN; CDR2 reads SYDVKM.

V is TRBV2 and J is TRBJ1-5, with D possibly matching TRBD1 (6 bases). The CDR3 runs to 15 residues. Trimming took 1 base from V and 8 from J, leaving 15 bases between them. From germline, CDR1 is SNHLY and CDR2 FYNNEI. The CDR3 sequence: CASSEEGGGREPQHF. Written as DNA, the CDR3 is TGTGCCAGCAGTGAAGAGGGGGGGGGCCGTGAGCCCCAGCATTTT.

The chain uses TRBV6-5 and TRBJ1-2; a possible D gene is TRBD1 (5 bases). This CDR3 is 13 amino acids long. V lost 2 bases and J 7 bases, leaving 11 bases between the germline ends. Germline CDR1 reads MNHEY; CDR2 reads SVGAGI. Written as DNA, the CDR3 is TGTGCCAGCAGTTACGAAGGGGATCGTGGCTACACCTTC. It encodes CASSYEGDRGYTF.

This chain joins TRBV7-9 and TRBJ2-3; the D gene is possibly TRBD2 (7 bases). CDR3 length equals 14 residues. V was shortened by 4 bases and J by 6 bases, with 14 bases between the two germline ends. Germline values: CDR1 SEHNR, CDR2 FQNEAQ (reference sequence). The CDR3 loop is CASSWRGRGDTQYF. CDR3 nucleotides: TGTGCCAGCAGCTGGAGGGGGAGGGGGGATACGCAGTATTTT.

The chain uses TRBV6-1 and TRBJ1-2; the D gene is possibly TRBD1 (6 bases). Germline V gene lookup returns CDR1 MNHNS and CDR2 SASEGT. This CDR3 has 13 amino acids. V was pared by 6 bases and J by 8 bases, with 16 bases between. Written as DNA, the CDR3 is TGTGCCAGCAGCCAACGGGGGGGGCGCGGCTACACCTTC. It specifies CASSQRGGRGYTF.

Here the CDR3 DNA reads TGTGCCAGCAGTTGGGCTGTGAACACTGAAGCTTTCTTT. Translation gives CASSWAVNTEAFF. V usage is TRBV28 and J usage is TRBJ1-1; unclear D gene. Trimming stripped 4 bases from V and 0 bases from J, with 6 bases between. This CDR3 comprises 13 residues. The germline gives CDR1 MDHEN, CDR2 SYDVKM.

This rearrangement joins TRBV10-2 to TRBJ1-5; 9 bases are a match to TRBD1. Germline trimming cut 6 bases from V and 9 bases from J; bases unmatched to any gene: 6. The CDR3 is 13 residues long. The germline V gene encodes CDR1 WSHSY and CDR2 SAAADI. The CDR3 sequence is CASSKGQGLPQHF. The CDR3, as DNA: TGCGCCAGCAGCAAGGGACAGGGCTTGCCCCAGCATTTT.

The chain carries TRBV18 and TRBJ1-2; D gene unclear. The germline gives CDR1 KGHSH, CDR2 LQKENI. The CDR3 contains 15 residues. Trimming pared 2 bases from V and 7 bases from J, leaving 17 bases between. DNA for the CDR3: TGTGCCAGCTCACCAATGAAGGAGCCTTTGGGTGGCTACACCTTC. It codes for CASSPMKEPLGGYTF.

This chain connects TRBV30 to TRBJ1-1, with D possibly matching TRBD1 (6 bases). Trimming took off 4 bases at V and 5 bases at J, with 17 bases between the two ends. Germline values: CDR1 GTSNPN, CDR2 SVGIG (reference sequence). This CDR3 spans 14 amino acids. CDR3 bases: TGTGCCTGGAACGAACAGGGACATGGGACTGAAGCTTTCTTT. Protein: CAWNEQGHGTEAFF.

The rearrangement links TRBV10-1 to TRBJ2-1; TRBD2 is a possible D gene (5 bases). V lost 5 bases and J 10 bases, leaving 12 bases between the germline ends. The CDR3 loop spans 12 amino acids. Germline V gives CDR1 WNHNN, CDR2 SYGVQD (reference sequence). The CDR3 sequence: CASSRLAGEQFF. For the CDR3, the DNA is TGCGCCAGCAGTAGGCTAGCTGGCGAGCAGTTCTTC.

This clone showed up just a few times. The CDR3 here is CASGGGMNTEAFF. The DNA for the CDR3 is TGTGCCAGCGGGGGGGGAATGAACACTGAAGCTTTCTTT. The chain is built from TRBV9 and TRBJ1-1; D is possibly TRBD1 (5 bases). The CDR3 loop spans 13 amino acids. Germline V gives CDR1 SGDLS, CDR2 YYNGEE. V shed 7 bases and J shed 0 bases, with 10 bases lying between them.